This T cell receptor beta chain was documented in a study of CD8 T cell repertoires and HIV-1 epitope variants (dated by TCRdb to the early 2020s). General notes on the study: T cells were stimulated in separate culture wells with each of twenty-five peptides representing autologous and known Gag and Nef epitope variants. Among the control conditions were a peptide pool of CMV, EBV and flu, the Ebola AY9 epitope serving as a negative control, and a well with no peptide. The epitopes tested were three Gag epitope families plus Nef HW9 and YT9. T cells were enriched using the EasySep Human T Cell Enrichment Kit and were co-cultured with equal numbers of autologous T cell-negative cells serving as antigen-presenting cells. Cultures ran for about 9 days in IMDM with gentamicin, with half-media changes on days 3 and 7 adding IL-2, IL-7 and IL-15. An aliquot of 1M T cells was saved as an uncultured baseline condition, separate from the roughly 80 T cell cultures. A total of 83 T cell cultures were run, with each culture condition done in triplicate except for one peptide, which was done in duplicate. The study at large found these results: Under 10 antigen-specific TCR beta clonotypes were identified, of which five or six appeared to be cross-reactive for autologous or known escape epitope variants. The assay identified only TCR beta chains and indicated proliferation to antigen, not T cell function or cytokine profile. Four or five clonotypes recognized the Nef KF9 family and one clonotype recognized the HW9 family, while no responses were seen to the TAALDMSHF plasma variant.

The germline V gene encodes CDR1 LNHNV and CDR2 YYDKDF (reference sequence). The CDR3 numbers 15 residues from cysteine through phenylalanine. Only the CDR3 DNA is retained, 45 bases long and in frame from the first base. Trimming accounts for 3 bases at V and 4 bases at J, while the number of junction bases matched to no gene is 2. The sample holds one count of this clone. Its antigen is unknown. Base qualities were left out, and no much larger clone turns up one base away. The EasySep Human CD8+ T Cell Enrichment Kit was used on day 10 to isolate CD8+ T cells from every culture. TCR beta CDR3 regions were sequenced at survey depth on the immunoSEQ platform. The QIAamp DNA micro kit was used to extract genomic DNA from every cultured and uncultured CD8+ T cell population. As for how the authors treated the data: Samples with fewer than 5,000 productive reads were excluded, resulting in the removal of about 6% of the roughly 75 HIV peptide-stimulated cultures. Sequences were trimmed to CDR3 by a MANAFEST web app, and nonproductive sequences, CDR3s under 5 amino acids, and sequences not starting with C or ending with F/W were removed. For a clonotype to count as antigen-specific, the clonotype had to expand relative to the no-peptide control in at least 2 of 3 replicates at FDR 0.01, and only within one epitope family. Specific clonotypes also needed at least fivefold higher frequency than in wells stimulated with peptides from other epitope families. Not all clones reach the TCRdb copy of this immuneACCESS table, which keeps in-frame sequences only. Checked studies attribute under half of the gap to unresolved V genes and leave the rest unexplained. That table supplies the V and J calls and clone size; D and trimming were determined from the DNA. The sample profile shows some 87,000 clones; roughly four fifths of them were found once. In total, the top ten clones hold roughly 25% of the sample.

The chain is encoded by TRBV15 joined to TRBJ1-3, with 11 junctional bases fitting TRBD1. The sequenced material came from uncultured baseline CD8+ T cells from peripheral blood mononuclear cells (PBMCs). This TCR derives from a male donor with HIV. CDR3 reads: CATSRDRGHGNTIYF. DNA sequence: TGTGCCACCAGCAGGGACAGGGGGCACGGAAACACCATATATTTT.